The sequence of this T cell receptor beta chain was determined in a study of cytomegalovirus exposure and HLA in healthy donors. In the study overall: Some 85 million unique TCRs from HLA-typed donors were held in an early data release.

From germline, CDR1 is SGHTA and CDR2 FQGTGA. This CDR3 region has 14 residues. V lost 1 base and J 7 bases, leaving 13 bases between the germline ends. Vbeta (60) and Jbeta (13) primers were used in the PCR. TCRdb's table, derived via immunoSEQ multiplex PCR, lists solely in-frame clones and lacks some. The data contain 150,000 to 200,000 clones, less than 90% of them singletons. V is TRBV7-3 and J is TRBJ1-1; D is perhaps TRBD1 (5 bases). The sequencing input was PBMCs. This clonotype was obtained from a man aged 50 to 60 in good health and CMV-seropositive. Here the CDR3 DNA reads TGTGCCAGCAGCTTAAGGGCCAGGGAGGGTGAAGCTTTCTTT. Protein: CASSLRAREGEAFF.